The source of this TCR beta chain is a study of blood T cells in healthy people across ages. There are 16 residues in the CDR3. In germline, CDR1 is SGHDT, CDR2 YYEEEE. Trimming cost V 0 bases and J 5 bases; bases outside gene matches: 5. The use of a sample-barcoded 5' primer and a J-beta primer mix characterized a second PCR of 7 to 11 cycles. TCRdb passed the 5' RACE reads through MiXCR, listing each CDR3 protein once. Of about 760,000 distinct CDR3 sequences listed, roughly 25% were seen once; the top ten hold around 9.2%. This clonotype was seen more than once but under ten times. These data were likewise used in another study, on T cells of mothers and their children.

The sequenced sample was blood. This clonotype was obtained from a boy younger than 18 in good health. The V and J genes are TRBV5-6 and TRBJ2-5; 12 bases are shared with TRBD2. The CDR3 reads CASSLDRLAGDETQYF. DNA of the CDR3: TGTGCCAGCAGCTTGGACCGACTAGCGGGAGATGAGACCCAGTACTTC. The whole variable domain, remainder taken from reference TRBV5-6 and TRBJ2-5, is DAGVTQSPTHLIKTRGQQVTLRCSPKSGHDTVSWYQQALGQGPQFIFQYYEEEERQRGNFPDRFSGHQFPNYSSELNVNALLLGDSALYLCASSLDRLAGDETQYFGPGTRLLVL.